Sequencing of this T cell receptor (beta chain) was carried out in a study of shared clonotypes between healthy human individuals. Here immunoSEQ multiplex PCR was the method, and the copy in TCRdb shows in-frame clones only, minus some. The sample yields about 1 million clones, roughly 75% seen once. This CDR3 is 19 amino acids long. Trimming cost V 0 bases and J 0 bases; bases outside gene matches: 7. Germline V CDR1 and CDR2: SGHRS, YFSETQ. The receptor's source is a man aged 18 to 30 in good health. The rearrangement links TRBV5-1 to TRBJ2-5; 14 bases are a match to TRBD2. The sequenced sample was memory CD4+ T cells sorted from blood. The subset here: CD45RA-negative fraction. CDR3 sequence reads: CASSLGATSGGEYQETQYF. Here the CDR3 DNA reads TGCGCCAGCAGCTTGGGAGCGACTAGCGGGGGGGAATACCAAGAGACCCAGTACTTC.